This paragraph covers one TCR beta chain sequence. This sample was included in a study of control samples from healthy donors and cancer patients. This CDR3 region has 14 residues. CDR1 is SGHRS, CDR2 YFSETQ, per germline. Trimming stripped 5 bases from V and 2 bases from J, with 13 bases between. The repertoire was sequenced with immunoSEQ multiplex PCR; TCRdb's copy has only in-frame clones and lacks some. The repertoire has approximately 60,000 clones, about nine tenths of them found once; the top ten carry 1% to 1.5%. Sequences were obtained from PBMCs. The genes are TRBV5-1 and TRBJ2-5; a possible D gene is TRBD1 (5 bases). The clonotype was recovered from a woman between 45 and 60 years old with colorectal cancer. CDR3 sequence: CASSPLTDQETQYF. As DNA, the CDR3 is TGCGCCAGCAGTCCCCTGACAGATCAAGAGACCCAGTACTTC.